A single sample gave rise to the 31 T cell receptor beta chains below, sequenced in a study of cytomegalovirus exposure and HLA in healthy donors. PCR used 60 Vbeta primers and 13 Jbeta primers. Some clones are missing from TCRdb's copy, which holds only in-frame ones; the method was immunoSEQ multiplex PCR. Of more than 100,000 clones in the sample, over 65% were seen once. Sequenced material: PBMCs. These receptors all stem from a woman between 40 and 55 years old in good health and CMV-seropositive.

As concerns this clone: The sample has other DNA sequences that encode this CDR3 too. The CDR3 DNA reads TGTGCCAGCAGCTTGGATGGCGGGGGGTCCTCCTACGAGCAGTACTTC. It codes for CASSLDGGGSSYEQYF. The chain couples TRBV5-4 to TRBJ2-7; TRBD2 aligns across 8 bases. Per germline, CDR1 SGHNT and CDR2 YYREEE (reference sequence). The V gene end was trimmed by 0 bases and the J gene end by 0 bases; junction bases not matched to a gene: 5. The CDR3 is made up of 16 amino acids. Filled out from reference TRBV5-4 and TRBJ2-7, the complete variable domain reads ETGVTQSPTHLIKTRGQQVTLRCSSQSGHNTVSWYQQALGQGPQFIFQYYREEENGRGNFPPRFSGLQFPNYSSELNVNALELDDSALYLCASSLDGGGSSYEQYFGPGTRLTVT.

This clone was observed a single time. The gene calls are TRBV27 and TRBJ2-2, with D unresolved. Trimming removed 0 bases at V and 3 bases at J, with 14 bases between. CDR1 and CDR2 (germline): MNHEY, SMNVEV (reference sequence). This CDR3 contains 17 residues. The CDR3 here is CASSLSGTQTDTGELFF. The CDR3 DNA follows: TGTGCCAGCAGTTTATCAGGAACACAGACCGACACCGGGGAGCTGTTTTTT.

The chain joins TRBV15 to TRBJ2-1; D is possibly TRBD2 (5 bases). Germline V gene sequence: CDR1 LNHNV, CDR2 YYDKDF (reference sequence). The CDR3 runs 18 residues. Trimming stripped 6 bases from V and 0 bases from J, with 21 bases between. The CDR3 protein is CATSPFSGRSSSYNEQFF. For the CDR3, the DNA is TGTGCCACCAGTCCCTTCAGCGGCCGGTCGAGCTCCTACAATGAGCAGTTCTTC.

The CDR3 DNA reads as TGTGCCAGCAGCGTAGGTTTGGGGGCCTTCCACGAGCAGTACTTC. It specifies CASSVGLGAFHEQYF. The V and J genes are TRBV9 and TRBJ2-7, with D possibly matching TRBD1 (6 bases). Trimming removed 0 bases from V and 5 bases from J, with 15 bases in between. The CDR3 runs 15 residues. Germline V gene lookup returns CDR1 SGDLS and CDR2 YYNGEE.

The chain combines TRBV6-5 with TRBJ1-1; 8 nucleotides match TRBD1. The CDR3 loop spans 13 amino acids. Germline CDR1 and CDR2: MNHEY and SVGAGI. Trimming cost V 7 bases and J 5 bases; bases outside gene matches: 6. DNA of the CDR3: TGTGCCAGCATTCCAGGGGGCCGAACTGAAGCTTTCTTT. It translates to CASIPGGRTEAFF.

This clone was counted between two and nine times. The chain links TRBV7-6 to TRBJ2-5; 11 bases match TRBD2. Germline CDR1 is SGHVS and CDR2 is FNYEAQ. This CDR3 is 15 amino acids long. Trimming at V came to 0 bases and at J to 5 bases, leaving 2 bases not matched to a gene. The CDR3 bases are TGTGCCAGCAGCTTAGCGGGACTAGCGGAGGAGACCCAGTACTTC. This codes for CASSLAGLAEETQYF.

In nucleotides, the CDR3 is TGCAGTGCTGAGTTAAATGAAAAACTGTTTTTT. Protein sequence: CSAELNEKLFF. The rearrangement joins TRBV20-1 to TRBJ1-4; D gene unclear. From germline, CDR1 is DFQATT and CDR2 SNEGSKA (reference sequence). The CDR3 is 11 residues long. V was clipped by 5 bases and J by 5 bases, with 6 bases between them.

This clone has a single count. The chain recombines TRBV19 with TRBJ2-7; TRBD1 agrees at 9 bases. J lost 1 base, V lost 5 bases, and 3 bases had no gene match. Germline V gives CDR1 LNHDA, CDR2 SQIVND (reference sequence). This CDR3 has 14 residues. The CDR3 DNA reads TGTGCCAGTAGTTTCGGGACAGGGTCCTACGAGCAGTACTTC. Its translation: CASSFGTGSYEQYF.

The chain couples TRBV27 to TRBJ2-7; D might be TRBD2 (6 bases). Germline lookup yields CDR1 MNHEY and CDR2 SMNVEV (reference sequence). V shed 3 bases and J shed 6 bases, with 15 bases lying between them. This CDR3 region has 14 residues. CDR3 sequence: CASSLAGAGLEQYF. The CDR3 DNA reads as TGTGCCAGCAGTTTGGCTGGGGCGGGACTCGAGCAGTACTTC.

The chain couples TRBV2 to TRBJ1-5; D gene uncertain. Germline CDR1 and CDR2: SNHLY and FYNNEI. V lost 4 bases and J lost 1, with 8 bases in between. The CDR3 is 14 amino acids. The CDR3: CASSAGLSNQPQHF. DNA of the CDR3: TGTGCCAGCAGTGCAGGCTTAAGCAATCAGCCCCAGCATTTT.

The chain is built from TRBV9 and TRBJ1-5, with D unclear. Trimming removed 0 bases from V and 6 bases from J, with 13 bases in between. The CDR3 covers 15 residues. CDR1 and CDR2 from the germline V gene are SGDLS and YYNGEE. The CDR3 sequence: CASSVGSSRGQPQHF. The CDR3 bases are TGTGCCAGCAGCGTAGGCTCCTCCAGAGGTCAGCCCCAGCATTTT.

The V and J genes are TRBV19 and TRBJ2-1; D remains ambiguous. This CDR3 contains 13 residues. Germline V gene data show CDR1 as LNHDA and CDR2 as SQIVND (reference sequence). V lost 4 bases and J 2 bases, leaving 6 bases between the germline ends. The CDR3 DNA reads TGTGCCAGTAGTAACGCGGCCTACAATGAGCAGTTCTTC. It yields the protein CASSNAAYNEQFF.

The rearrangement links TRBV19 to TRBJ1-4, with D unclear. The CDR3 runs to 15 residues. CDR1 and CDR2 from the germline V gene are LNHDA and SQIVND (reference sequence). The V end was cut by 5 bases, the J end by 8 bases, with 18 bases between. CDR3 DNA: TGTGCCAGTAGTTTCCCGGGAGTCCAAGGGGAAAAACTGTTTTTT. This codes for CASSFPGVQGEKLFF.

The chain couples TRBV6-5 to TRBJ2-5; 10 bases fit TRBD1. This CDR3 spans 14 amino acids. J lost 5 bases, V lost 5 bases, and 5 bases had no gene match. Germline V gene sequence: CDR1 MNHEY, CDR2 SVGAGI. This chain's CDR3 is CASSPWTGGETQYF. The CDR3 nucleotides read TGTGCCAGCAGTCCCTGGACAGGGGGGGAGACCCAGTACTTC.

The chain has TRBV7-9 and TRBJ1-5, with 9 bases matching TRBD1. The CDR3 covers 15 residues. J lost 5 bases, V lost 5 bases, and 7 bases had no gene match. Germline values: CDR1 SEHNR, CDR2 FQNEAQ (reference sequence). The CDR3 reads CASSPTGGAHQPQHF. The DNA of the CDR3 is TGTGCCAGCAGCCCTACAGGGGGCGCCCATCAGCCCCAGCATTTT.

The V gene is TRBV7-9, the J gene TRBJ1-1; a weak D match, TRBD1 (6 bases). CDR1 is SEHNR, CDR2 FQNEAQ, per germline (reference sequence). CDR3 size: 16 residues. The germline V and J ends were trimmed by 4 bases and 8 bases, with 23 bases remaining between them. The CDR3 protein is CASSSLGGGRTSEAFF. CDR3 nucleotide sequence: TGTGCCAGCAGCTCCCTAGGGGGGGGTCGCACATCCGAAGCTTTCTTT.

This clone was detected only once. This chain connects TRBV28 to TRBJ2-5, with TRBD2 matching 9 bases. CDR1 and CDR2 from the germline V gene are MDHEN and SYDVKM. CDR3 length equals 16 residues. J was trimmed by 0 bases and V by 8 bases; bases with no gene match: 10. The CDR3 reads CASALVLAGDQETQYF. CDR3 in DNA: TGTGCCAGCGCCCTAGTGTTAGCGGGGGACCAAGAGACCCAGTACTTC.

The chain's CDR3 is CASSPSRGMDTEAFF. Here the CDR3 DNA reads TGTGCCAGCAGCCCGTCCAGGGGGATGGACACTGAAGCTTTCTTT. The chain couples TRBV5-4 to TRBJ1-1; 7 bases align to TRBD1. Per the germline V gene, CDR1 is SGHNT and CDR2 is YYREEE (reference sequence). V lost 4 bases and J lost 3; bases outside the gene matches: 9. The CDR3 has 15 residues.

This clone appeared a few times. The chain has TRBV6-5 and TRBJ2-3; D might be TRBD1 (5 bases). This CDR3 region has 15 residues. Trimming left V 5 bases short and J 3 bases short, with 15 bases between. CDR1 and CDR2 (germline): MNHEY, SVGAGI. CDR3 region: CASSPFAGRTDTQYF. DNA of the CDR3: TGTGCCAGCAGTCCCTTTGCAGGGCGAACAGATACGCAGTATTTT.

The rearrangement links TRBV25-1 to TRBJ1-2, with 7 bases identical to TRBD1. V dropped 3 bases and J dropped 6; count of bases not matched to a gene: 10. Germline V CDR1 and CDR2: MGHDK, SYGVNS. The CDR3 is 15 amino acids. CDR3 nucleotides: TGTGCCAGCAGTGATCCCCGGACAGGTGGGGATGGCTACACCTTC. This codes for CASSDPRTGGDGYTF.

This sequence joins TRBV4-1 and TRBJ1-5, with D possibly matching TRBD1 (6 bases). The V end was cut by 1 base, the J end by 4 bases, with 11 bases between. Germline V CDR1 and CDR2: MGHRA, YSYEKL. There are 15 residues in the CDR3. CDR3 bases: TGCGCCAGCAGCCAAGGGACAGACAGGAATCAGCCCCAGCATTTT. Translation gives CASSQGTDRNQPQHF.

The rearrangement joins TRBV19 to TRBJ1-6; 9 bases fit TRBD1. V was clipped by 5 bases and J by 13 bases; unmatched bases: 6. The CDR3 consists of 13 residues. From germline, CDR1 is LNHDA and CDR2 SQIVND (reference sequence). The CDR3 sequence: CASSGQGLSPLHF. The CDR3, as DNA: TGTGCCAGTAGTGGACAGGGGCTCTCTCCCCTCCACTTT.

CDR3 sequence reads: CASSLAADFAMNTEAFF. DNA for the CDR3: TGTGCCAGCAGCTTAGCTGCCGATTTTGCTATGAACACTGAAGCTTTCTTT. V and J are TRBV7-9 and TRBJ1-1, with D unresolved. The CDR3 loop spans 17 amino acids. Germline CDR1 and CDR2: SEHNR and FQNEAQ (reference sequence). The germline V and J ends were trimmed by 0 bases and 0 bases, with 14 bases remaining between them.

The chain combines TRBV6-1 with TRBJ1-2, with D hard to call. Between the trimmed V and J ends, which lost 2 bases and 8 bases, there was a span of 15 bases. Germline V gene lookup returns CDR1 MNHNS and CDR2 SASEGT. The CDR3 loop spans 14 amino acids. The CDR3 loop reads CASSEFLAGGGYTF. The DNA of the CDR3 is TGTGCCAGCAGTGAATTCTTGGCAGGTGGGGGCTACACCTTC.

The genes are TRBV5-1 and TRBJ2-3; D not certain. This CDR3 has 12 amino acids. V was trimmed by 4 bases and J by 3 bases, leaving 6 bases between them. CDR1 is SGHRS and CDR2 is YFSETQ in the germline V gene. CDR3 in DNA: TGCGCCAGCAGCATTAGTACAGATACGCAGTATTTT. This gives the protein CASSISTDTQYF.

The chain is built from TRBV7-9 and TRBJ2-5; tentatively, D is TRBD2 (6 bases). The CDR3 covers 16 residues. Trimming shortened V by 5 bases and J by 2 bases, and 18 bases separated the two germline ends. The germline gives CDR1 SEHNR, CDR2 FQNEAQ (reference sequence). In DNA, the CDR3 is TGTGCCAGCAGCCCGTCCGGGGGAGGCGTGCAAGAGACCCAGTACTTC. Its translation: CASSPSGGGVQETQYF.

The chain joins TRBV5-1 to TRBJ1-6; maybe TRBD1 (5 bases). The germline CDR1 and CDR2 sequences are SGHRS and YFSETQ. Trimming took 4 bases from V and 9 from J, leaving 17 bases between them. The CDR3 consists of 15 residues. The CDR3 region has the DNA TGCGCCAGCAGCCGAGCGGGGGAGAATGGTTCACCCCTCCACTTT. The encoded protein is CASSRAGENGSPLHF.

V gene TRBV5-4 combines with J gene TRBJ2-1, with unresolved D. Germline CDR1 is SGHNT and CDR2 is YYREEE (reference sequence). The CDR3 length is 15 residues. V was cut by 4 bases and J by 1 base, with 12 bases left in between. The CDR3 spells CASSPVLGSYNEQFF. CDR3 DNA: TGTGCCAGCAGCCCGGTCCTCGGGTCCTACAATGAGCAGTTCTTC.

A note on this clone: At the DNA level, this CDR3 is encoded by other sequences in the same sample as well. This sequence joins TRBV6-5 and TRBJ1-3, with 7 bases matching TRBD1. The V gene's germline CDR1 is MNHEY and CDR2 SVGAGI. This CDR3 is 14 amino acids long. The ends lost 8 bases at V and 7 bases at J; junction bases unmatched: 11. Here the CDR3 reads CASGGRGGANTIYF. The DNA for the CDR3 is TGTGCCAGCGGGGGGAGAGGGGGCGCGAACACCATATATTTT.

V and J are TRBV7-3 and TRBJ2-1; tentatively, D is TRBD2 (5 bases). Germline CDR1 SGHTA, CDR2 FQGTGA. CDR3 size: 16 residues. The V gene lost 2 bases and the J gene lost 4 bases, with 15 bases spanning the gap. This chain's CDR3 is CASSLYLGGPYNEQFF. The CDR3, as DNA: TGTGCCAGCAGCTTATATCTTGGCGGGCCATACAATGAGCAGTTCTTC. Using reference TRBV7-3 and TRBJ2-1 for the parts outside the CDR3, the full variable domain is GAGVSQTPSNKVTEKGKYVELRCDPISGHTALYWYRQSLGQGPEFLIYFQGTGAADDSGLPNDRFFAVRPEGSVSTLKIQRTERGDSAVYLCASSLYLGGPYNEQFFGPGTRLTVL.

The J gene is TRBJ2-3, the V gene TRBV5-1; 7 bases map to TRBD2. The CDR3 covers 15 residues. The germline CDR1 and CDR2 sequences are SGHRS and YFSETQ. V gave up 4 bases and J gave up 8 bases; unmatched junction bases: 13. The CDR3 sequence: CASSPSGLGPGTQYF. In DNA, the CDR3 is TGCGCCAGCAGCCCGTCAGGACTAGGTCCGGGTACGCAGTATTTT. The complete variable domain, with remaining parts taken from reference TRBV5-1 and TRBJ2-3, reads KAGVTQTPRYLIKTRGQQVTLSCSPISGHRSVSWYQQTPGQGLQFLFEYFSETQRNKGNFPGRFSGRQFSNSRSEMNVSTLELGDSALYLCASSPSGLGPGTQYFGPGTRLTVL.